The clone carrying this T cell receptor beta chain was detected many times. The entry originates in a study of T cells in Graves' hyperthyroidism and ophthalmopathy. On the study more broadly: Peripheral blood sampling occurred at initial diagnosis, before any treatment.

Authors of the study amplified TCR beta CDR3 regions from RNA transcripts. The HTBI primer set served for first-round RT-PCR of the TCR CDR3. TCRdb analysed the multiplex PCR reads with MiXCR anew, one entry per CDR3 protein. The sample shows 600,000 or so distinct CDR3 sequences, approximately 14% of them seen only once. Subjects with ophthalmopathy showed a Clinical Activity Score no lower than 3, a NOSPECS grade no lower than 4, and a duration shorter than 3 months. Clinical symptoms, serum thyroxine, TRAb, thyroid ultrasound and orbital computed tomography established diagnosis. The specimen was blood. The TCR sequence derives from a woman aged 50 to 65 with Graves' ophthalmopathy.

CDR3 DNA sequence: TGTGCCAGCACCGGGACAGGGCGGTCCACTGAAGCTTTCTTT. This encodes CASTGTGRSTEAFF. This chain joins TRBV2 and TRBJ1-1; 9 bases line up with TRBD1. The trim removed 7 bases at V and 4 bases at J, leaving 7 bases unmatched. The V gene's germline CDR1 is SNHLY and CDR2 FYNNEI. The CDR3 totals 14 residues.